The clone carrying this T cell receptor (beta chain) was detected many times. The target antigen is unknown. These data come from a study of T cells in Graves' hyperthyroidism and ophthalmopathy. Study findings and constraints: In blood, most of the thyroid clonotypes expanded above 0.001 were also present.

RNA transcripts provided the source from which TCR beta CDR3 regions were amplified. First-round RT-PCR with HTBI primers amplified the TCR CDR3 region. TCRdb recomputed calls from the multiplex PCR reads with MiXCR, one row per CDR3 protein. This table holds about 640,000 distinct CDR3 sequences, around 21% found once. Germline CDR1 GTSNPN, CDR2 SVGIG (reference sequence). The CDR3 is made up of 12 amino acids. V lost 0 bases and J 2 bases, leaving 4 bases between the germline ends. Ophthalmopathy patients had moderate-to-severe active disease, CAS ≥3, NOSPECS ≥4, and disease duration under 3 months. Thyroid ultrasound, orbital computed tomography, clinical symptoms, and serum thyroxine and TRAb underpinned diagnoses. Isolation of PBMCs was performed on about 10 ml fresh peripheral blood.

V is TRBV30 and J is TRBJ1-1; D not certain. The specimen sequenced was blood. The sequence was obtained from a man aged 30-40 years with Graves' ophthalmopathy. The CDR3 region is CAWSVPNTEAFF. In nucleotides, the CDR3 is TGTGCCTGGAGTGTGCCCAACACTGAAGCTTTCTTT.